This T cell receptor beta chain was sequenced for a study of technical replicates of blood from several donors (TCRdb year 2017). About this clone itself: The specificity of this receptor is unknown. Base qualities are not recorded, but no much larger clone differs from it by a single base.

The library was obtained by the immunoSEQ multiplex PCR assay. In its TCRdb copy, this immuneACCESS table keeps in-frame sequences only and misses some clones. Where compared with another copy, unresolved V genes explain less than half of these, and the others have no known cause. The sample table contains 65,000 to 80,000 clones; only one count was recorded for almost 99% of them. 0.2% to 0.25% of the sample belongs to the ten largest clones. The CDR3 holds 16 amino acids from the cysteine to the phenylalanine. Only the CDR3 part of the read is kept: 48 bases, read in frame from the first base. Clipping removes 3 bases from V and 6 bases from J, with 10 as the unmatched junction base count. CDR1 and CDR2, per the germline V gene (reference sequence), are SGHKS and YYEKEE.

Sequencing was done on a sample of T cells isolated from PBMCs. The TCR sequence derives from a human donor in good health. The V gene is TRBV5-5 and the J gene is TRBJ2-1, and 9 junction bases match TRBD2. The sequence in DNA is TGTGCCAGCAGCTGGATTAGCGGGAGTTTCGGCAATGAGCAGTTCTTC. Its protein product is CASSWISGSFGNEQFF.